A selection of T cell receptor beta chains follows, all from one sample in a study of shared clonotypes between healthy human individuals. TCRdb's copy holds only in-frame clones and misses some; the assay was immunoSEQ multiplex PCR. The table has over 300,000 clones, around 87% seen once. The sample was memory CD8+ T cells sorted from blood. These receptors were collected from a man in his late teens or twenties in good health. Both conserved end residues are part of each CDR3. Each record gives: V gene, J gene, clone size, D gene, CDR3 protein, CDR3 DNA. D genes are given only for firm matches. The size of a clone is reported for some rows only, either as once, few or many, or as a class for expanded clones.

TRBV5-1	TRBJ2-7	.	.	CASSLGASVRYEQYF	TGCGCCAGCAGCTTAGGGGCTAGCGTAAGGTACGAGCAGTACTTC
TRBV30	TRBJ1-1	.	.	CAWSVSGVTTEAFF	TGTGCCTGGAGTGTATCTGGGGTGACGACTGAAGCTTTCTTT
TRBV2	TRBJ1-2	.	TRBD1	CASSDGQGWGYTF	TGTGCCAGCAGTGACGGACAGGGGTGGGGCTACACCTTC
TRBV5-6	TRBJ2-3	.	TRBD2	CASSFSGEGTDTQYF	TGTGCCAGCAGCTTTAGCGGGGAGGGCACAGATACGCAGTATTTT
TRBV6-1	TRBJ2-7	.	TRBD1	CASSANPPTGDGSYEQYF	TGTGCCAGCAGTGCCAACCCCCCTACAGGGGACGGAAGCTACGAGCAGTACTTC
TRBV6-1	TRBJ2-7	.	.	CATEDSWFYEQYF	TGTGCCACCGAAGACAGCTGGTTCTACGAGCAGTACTTC
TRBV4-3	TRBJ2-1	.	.	CASSRANEQFF	TGCGCCAGCAGCCGGGCTAATGAGCAGTTCTTC
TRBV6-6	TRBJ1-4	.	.	CASSYINEKLFF	TGTGCCAGCAGTTACATTAATGAAAAACTGTTTTTT
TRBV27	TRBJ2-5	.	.	CASSDGATQYF	TGTGCCAGCAGTGATGGGGCGACCCAGTACTTC
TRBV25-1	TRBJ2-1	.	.	CASSEGGGEQFF	TGTGCCAGCAGTGAAGGGGGCGGGGAGCAGTTCTTC
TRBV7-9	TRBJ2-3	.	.	CASSRAGTDTQYF	TGTGCCAGCAGCCGCGCAGGCACAGATACGCAGTATTTT
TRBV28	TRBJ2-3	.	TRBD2	CASSYSGGRPTDTQYF	TGTGCCAGCAGTTATAGCGGGGGGAGACCCACAGATACGCAGTATTTT
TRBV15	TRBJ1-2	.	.	CATSRVSGTPNYGYTF	TGTGCCACCAGCAGAGTCTCCGGGACACCTAACTATGGCTACACCTTC
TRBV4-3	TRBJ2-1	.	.	CASSPGTLEDEQFF	TGCGCCAGCAGTCCCGGGACACTAGAAGATGAGCAGTTCTTC
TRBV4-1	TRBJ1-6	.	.	CASSQEIGREGGSPLHF	TGCGCCAGCAGCCAAGAGATCGGCAGGGAAGGTGGTTCACCCCTCCACTTT
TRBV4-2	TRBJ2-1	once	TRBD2	CASSQTLAGGSNNEQFF	TGTGCCAGCAGCCAAACCCTAGCGGGGGGGTCGAACAATGAGCAGTTCTTC
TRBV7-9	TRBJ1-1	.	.	CASSISGGRTEAFF	TGTGCCAGCAGTATTAGTGGGGGCCGGACTGAAGCTTTCTTT
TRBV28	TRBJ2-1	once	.	CASSLEAAPIGEQFF	TGTGCCAGCAGTTTAGAGGCAGCCCCGATAGGTGAGCAGTTCTTC
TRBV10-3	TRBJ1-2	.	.	CAISEEAVPNYGYTF	TGTGCCATCAGTGAGGAGGCAGTTCCTAACTATGGCTACACCTTC
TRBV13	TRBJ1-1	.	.	CAGKIVTEAFF	TGTGCCGGAAAAATTGTAACTGAAGCTTTCTTT
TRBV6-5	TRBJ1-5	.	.	CASSYGGNQPQHF	TGTGCCAGCAGTTACGGCGGGAATCAGCCCCAGCATTTT
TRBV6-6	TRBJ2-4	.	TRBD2	CASSYPGREAKNIQYF	TGTGCCAGCAGTTACCCGGGGAGGGAGGCCAAAAACATTCAGTACTTC
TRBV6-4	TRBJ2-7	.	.	CATRLGRYRIFGEQYF	TGTGCCACCCGTCTTGGGAGATATAGGATCTTCGGCGAGCAGTACTTC
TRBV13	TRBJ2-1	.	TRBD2	CASSPRVSGLHNEQFF	TGTGCCAGCAGCCCCAGAGTTAGCGGGCTCCACAATGAGCAGTTCTTC
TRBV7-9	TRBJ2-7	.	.	CASTFSDYEQYF	TGTGCCAGCACCTTTTCCGACTACGAGCAGTACTTC
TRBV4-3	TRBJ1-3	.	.	CASSQDGPASSGNTIYF	TGCGCCAGCAGCCAAGATGGGCCCGCCAGCTCTGGAAACACCATATATTTT
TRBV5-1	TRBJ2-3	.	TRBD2	CASSLVLAEHTDTQYF	TGCGCCAGCAGCTTGGTACTAGCGGAGCACACAGATACGCAGTATTTT
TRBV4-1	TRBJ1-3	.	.	CASSPLSGTGNTIYF	TGCGCCAGCAGCCCACTCTCAGGAACTGGAAACACCATATATTTT
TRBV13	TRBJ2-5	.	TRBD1	CASSFGTGQETQYF	TGTGCCAGCAGCTTCGGGACAGGCCAAGAGACCCAGTACTTC
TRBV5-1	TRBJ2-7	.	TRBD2	CASRWTSGYEQYF	TGCGCCAGCAGGTGGACTAGCGGATACGAGCAGTACTTC
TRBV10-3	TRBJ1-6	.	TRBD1	CAISGLQGVDSPLHF	TGTGCCATCAGTGGCTTACAGGGGGTGGATTCACCCCTCCACTTT
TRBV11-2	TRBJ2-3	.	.	CASSFIGIPDTQYF	TGTGCCAGCAGCTTCATAGGGATCCCAGATACGCAGTATTTT
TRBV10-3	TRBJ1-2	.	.	CAISDQGRIPNYGYTF	TGTGCCATCAGTGACCAGGGACGAATCCCTAACTATGGCTACACCTTC
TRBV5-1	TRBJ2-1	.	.	CASSLFTGRQFF	TGCGCCAGCAGCTTGTTTACGGGACGGCAGTTCTTC
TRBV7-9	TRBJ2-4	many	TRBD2	CASSTSGLAGLAKNIQYF	TGTGCCAGCAGCACCTCGGGACTAGCGGGGTTAGCCAAAAACATTCAGTACTTC
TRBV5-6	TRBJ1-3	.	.	CASSPRWTSGNTIYF	TGTGCCAGCAGCCCCCGTTGGACGTCTGGAAACACCATATATTTT
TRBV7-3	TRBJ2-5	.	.	CASSLGVLETQYF	TGTGCCAGCAGCTTAGGAGTTTTAGAGACCCAGTACTTC
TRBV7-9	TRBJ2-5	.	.	CASSLVEAQETQYF	TGTGCCAGCAGCTTAGTAGAAGCTCAAGAGACCCAGTACTTC
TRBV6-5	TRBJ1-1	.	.	CASSYGGLNTEAFF	TGTGCCAGCAGTTACGGGGGATTGAACACTGAAGCTTTCTTT
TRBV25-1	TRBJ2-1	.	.	CASRRWYNEQFF	TGTGCCAGCCGGAGGTGGTACAATGAGCAGTTCTTC
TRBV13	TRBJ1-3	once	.	CASIGQGNTIYF	TGTGCCAGCATAGGACAGGGAAACACCATATATTTT
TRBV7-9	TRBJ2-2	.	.	CASTSRDGYTGELFF	TGTGCCAGTACGTCTAGGGACGGATACACCGGGGAGCTGTTTTTT
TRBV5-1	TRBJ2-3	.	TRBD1	CASSLDRGTDTQYF	TGCGCCAGCAGTTTGGACAGGGGCACAGATACGCAGTATTTT
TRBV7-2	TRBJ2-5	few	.	CASSQHRIPPETQYF	TGTGCCAGCAGCCAACATAGGATTCCACCAGAGACCCAGTACTTC
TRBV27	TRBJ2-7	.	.	CASSFMRYDEQYF	TGTGCCAGCAGTTTTATGCGGTATGACGAGCAGTACTTC
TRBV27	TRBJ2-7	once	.	CASSFTGEEQYF	TGTGCCAGCAGTTTCACCGGGGAAGAGCAGTACTTC
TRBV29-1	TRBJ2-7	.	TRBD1	CSIRTGSSYEQYF	TGCAGCATCCGGACAGGGAGCTCCTACGAGCAGTACTTC
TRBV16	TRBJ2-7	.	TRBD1	CASSQSPGQNYEQYF	TGTGCCAGCAGCCAATCCCCGGGACAGAACTACGAGCAGTACTTC
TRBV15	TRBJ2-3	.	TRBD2	CATSREREEQDTQYF	TGTGCCACCAGCAGAGAACGGGAGGAGCAAGATACGCAGTATTTT
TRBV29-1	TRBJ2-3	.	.	CSVRRQPNTDTQYF	TGCAGCGTAAGGCGGCAGCCCAACACAGATACGCAGTATTTT
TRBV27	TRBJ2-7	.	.	CASSSSIGEQYF	TGTGCCAGCAGTTCCTCAATAGGGGAGCAGTACTTC